A single T cell receptor beta chain is shown here with its context. This record belongs to a study of blood T cell repertoires in COVID-19. Overall study context: Samples came from the United States, Italy and Spain, spanning acute and convalescent COVID-19. PBMCs, B-cell-depleted T cells, or T cells provided the cDNA or gDNA that made up the material.

In the source study's methods: Cell counts per sample came from amplifying reference gene primers. Data came from immunoSEQ multiplex PCR; TCRdb stores just in-frame clones and leaves some out. D and trimming come from the DNA, and the V and J calls and clone size come from that table. The data contain roughly 200,000 clones, approximately 85% of them singletons. The receptor was isolated from a man in his 60s with acute or convalescent COVID-19. Sequencing was performed on peripheral blood.

The CDR3 coding sequence is TGTGCCAGCAGCACCGGGGCAACTAATGAAAAACTGTTTTTT. Protein sequence: CASSTGATNEKLFF. The chain uses TRBV7-9 and TRBJ1-4, with D unresolved. Germline CDR1 reads SEHNR; CDR2 reads FQNEAQ (reference sequence). V was cut by 5 bases and J by 0 bases, with 7 bases left in between. The CDR3 sequence is 14 residues long.